This T cell receptor beta chain was captured by sequencing in a study of shared clonotypes between healthy human individuals. Study-level background: Three plates were used per donor for CD4 naive, three for CD4 memory, two for CD8 naive and one for CD8 memory.

On this clone itself: Other DNA sequences in the same sample also yield this CDR3.

Donors were healthy HIV-negative adults without recent acute infections or vaccinations. The donor cohort consisted entirely of Caucasian adults residing in Nashville, Tennessee. From CD4+ cells came CD45RA+ naive and CD45RA-negative memory subsets. Sequencing was performed with immunoSEQ multiplex PCR; in TCRdb, only in-frame clones are kept and a portion is missing. Altogether 2 million to 2.5 million clones are present, approximately 95% being singletons, with the ten largest covering roughly 0.13%. This receptor was obtained from a man aged 18 to 30 in good health. The sample comprised naive CD4+ T cells sorted from blood. The subset: CD45RA+ positively selected.

Here the CDR3 DNA reads TGTGCCAGCAGCTTAGGGGGTGGTAATGAAAAACTGTTTTTT. This gives the protein CASSLGGGNEKLFF. J is TRBJ1-4 and V is TRBV7-2; the D is unclear. V lost 1 base to trimming and J lost 4 bases, with 7 bases between them. The CDR3 runs 14 residues. Germline V gene data show CDR1 as SGHTA and CDR2 as FQGNSA. The full variable domain, rest sourced from reference TRBV7-2 and TRBJ1-4, is GAGVSQSPSNKVTEKGKDVELRCDPISGHTALYWYRQSLGQGLEFLIYFQGNSAPDKSGLPSDRFSAERTGGSVSTLTIQRTQQEDSAVYLCASSLGGGNEKLFFGSGTQLSVL.